This T cell receptor (beta chain) was recovered during a study of shared clonotypes between healthy human individuals. This clone was seen only a few times. Its target is not known. A deep-level run was used for the assay. Each subset's genomic DNA was shared equally among a number of immunoSEQ plates. Measured with immunoSEQ multiplex PCR; TCRdb has only the in-frame clones, and not every one. The repertoire has roughly 1 million clones, about 80% of them found once; the top ten carry 1.4%. Study-wide findings and caveats: Generation probabilities of non-shared clonotypes were lower (relative to those shared by all four donors).

Germline CDR1 reads SGHDN; CDR2 reads FVKESK. V lost 2 bases, J lost 0 bases, and 5 bases stayed unmatched. The CDR3 has 16 amino acids. The source is a man younger than 35 in good health. This rearrangement joins TRBV14 to TRBJ2-3; TRBD2 matches at 7 bases. The source material was memory CD4+ T cells sorted from blood. Documented subset: CD45RA-negative fraction. CDR3 protein: CASSQLSGASTDTQYF. CDR3 sequence (DNA): TGTGCCAGCAGCCAATTGAGCGGGGCTAGCACAGATACGCAGTATTTT.